The rows below give T cell receptor beta chains drawn from one sample of a study of blood T cell repertoires in COVID-19. Sequencing was performed with immunoSEQ multiplex PCR; in TCRdb, only in-frame clones are kept and a portion is missing. The table shows fewer than 110,000 clones, with 85% to 95% occurring only once. Sequencing used peripheral blood. The receptors shown here come from a young woman with acute or convalescent COVID-19. The CDR3 runs from the conserved cysteine through the conserved F or W. D genes are given only for firm matches. Clone sizes are given selectively: once, few, many, or a class where the clone is expanded.

size: once; D: TRBD2; V: TRBV3-1/TRBV3-2; J: TRBJ2-1; CDR3: CASSQGRLAGGPLDNEQFF; DNA: TGTGCCAGCAGCCAAGGGCGGCTAGCGGGGGGCCCCCTCGACAATGAGCAGTTCTTC
size: .; D: TRBD1; V: TRBV29-1; J: TRBJ2-7; CDR3: CSVLQGAYEQYF; DNA: TGCAGCGTACTACAGGGGGCCTACGAGCAGTACTTC
size: .; D: TRBD2; V: TRBV4-2; J: TRBJ2-5; CDR3: CASSQGGVETQYF; DNA: TGTGCCAGCAGCCAGGGGGGGGTAGAGACCCAGTACTTC
size: .; D: TRBD1; V: TRBV5-4; J: TRBJ2-7; CDR3: CASSRQGPYEQYF; DNA: TGTGCCAGCAGCCGACAGGGACCGTACGAGCAGTACTTC
size: .; D: TRBD1; V: TRBV9; J: TRBJ1-4; CDR3: CASSGGRDSRLMFF; DNA: TGTGCCAGCAGCGGAGGACGGGACAGCCGCCTAATGTTTTTT
size: .; D: .; V: TRBV11-3; J: TRBJ2-7; CDR3: CASSLDHGDEQYF; DNA: TGTGCCAGCAGCTTAGATCACGGGGACGAGCAGTACTTC
size: .; D: .; V: TRBV15; J: TRBJ1-6; CDR3: CATSKRRLDFGGYNSPLHF; DNA: TGTGCCACCAGCAAACGCAGGTTGGATTTCGGAGGTTATAATTCACCCCTCCACTTT
size: .; D: TRBD2; V: TRBV24-1; J: TRBJ2-5; CDR3: CATSATSGSWGETQYF; DNA: TGTGCCACCAGTGCGACTAGCGGGAGCTGGGGAGAGACCCAGTACTTC
size: .; D: TRBD1; V: TRBV2; J: TRBJ1-4; CDR3: CASSEMGQGQSGAF; DNA: TGTGCCAGCAGTGAAATGGGACAGGGCCAATCAGGGGCTTTT
size: .; D: .; V: TRBV4-2; J: TRBJ1-2; CDR3: CASSPERGDGYTF; DNA: TGTGCCAGCAGCCCCGAACGGGGGGATGGCTACACCTTC
size: .; D: .; V: TRBV30; J: TRBJ2-1; CDR3: CAWSGRAGDMNEQFF; DNA: TGTGCCTGGAGTGGGCGGGCAGGGGATATGAATGAGCAGTTCTTC
size: once; D: TRBD2; V: TRBV20-1; J: TRBJ2-3; CDR3: CSASILASGTDTQYF; DNA: TGCAGTGCTAGTATACTAGCGTCGGGCACAGATACGCAGTATTTT
size: once; D: .; V: TRBV28; J: TRBJ1-4; CDR3: CASSEDSSNEKLFF; DNA: TGTGCCAGCAGTGAAGACAGTTCTAATGAAAAACTGTTTTTT
size: .; D: .; V: TRBV7-6; J: TRBJ1-1; CDR3: CASSLVREGPLAEAFF; DNA: TGTGCCAGCAGCTTAGTACGTGAGGGTCCTCTCGCTGAAGCTTTCTTT
size: .; D: .; V: TRBV28; J: TRBJ1-6; CDR3: CASSPYSYSPLHF; DNA: TGTGCCAGCAGTCCCTATAGTTATTCACCCCTCCACTTT
size: .; D: .; V: TRBV6-5; J: TRBJ1-2; CDR3: CASSQDSGLGYTF; DNA: TGTGCCAGCAGCCAGGACAGTGGGCTGGGCTACACCTTC
size: .; D: TRBD2; V: TRBV19; J: TRBJ2-1; CDR3: CASSIGAGGPNEQFF; DNA: TGTGCCAGTAGTATCGGGGCGGGGGGGCCCAATGAGCAGTTCTTC
size: once; D: TRBD2; V: TRBV5-5; J: TRBJ2-7; CDR3: CASSPKFLTSGGYEQYF; DNA: TGTGCCAGCAGCCCGAAATTTCTGACTAGCGGGGGCTACGAGCAGTACTTC
size: .; D: TRBD1; V: TRBV19; J: TRBJ1-2; CDR3: CASRSATGDRGIYGYTF; DNA: TGTGCCAGTAGATCAGCGACAGGGGACAGGGGGATCTATGGCTACACCTTC
size: once; D: .; V: TRBV5-6; J: TRBJ2-1; CDR3: CASSPPTGEPFNEQFF; DNA: TGTGCCAGCAGCCCCCCCACGGGGGAGCCTTTCAATGAGCAGTTCTTC
size: .; D: TRBD2; V: TRBV7-8; J: TRBJ2-1; CDR3: CASSLYGGSSPNEQFF; DNA: TGTGCCAGCAGCCTCTACGGCGGGAGCAGTCCCAATGAGCAGTTCTTC
size: few; D: TRBD2; V: TRBV28; J: TRBJ2-3; CDR3: CASNPGGTTDTQYF; DNA: TGTGCCAGCAACCCGGGAGGTACCACAGATACGCAGTATTTT
size: .; D: .; V: TRBV28; J: TRBJ2-5; CDR3: CASRRSGQETQYF; DNA: TGTGCCAGCCGTCGAAGCGGCCAAGAGACCCAGTACTTC
size: .; D: TRBD1; V: TRBV7-9; J: TRBJ2-7; CDR3: CASSSTGGHYEQYF; DNA: TGTGCCAGCAGCTCCACAGGGGGCCACTACGAGCAGTACTTC
size: .; D: .; V: TRBV10-3; J: TRBJ2-5; CDR3: CAISETGQQETQYF; DNA: TGTGCCATCAGTGAGACCGGACAGCAAGAGACCCAGTACTTC
size: .; D: TRBD1; V: TRBV6-5; J: TRBJ2-7; CDR3: CASSYKQGPSYEQYF; DNA: TGTGCCAGCAGTTATAAACAGGGGCCTTCCTACGAGCAGTACTTC
size: .; D: .; V: TRBV7-3; J: TRBJ1-1; CDR3: CASSLNGLNTEAFF; DNA: TGTGCCAGCAGCCTAAATGGGCTGAACACTGAAGCTTTCTTT
size: .; D: TRBD1; V: TRBV4-3; J: TRBJ1-2; CDR3: CASSQDPGPRGGYTF; DNA: TGCGCCAGCAGCCAAGACCCGGGACCCAGGGGGGGCTACACCTTC
size: .; D: TRBD1; V: TRBV10-2; J: TRBJ1-5; CDR3: CASRGLGGSQPQHF; DNA: TGCGCCAGCAGGGGGTTAGGGGGCTCTCAGCCCCAGCATTTT
size: .; D: TRBD2; V: TRBV19; J: TRBJ2-2; CDR3: CASREGLAGATGELFF; DNA: TGTGCCAGTAGGGAGGGACTAGCGGGAGCCACCGGGGAGCTGTTTTTT
size: .; D: .; V: TRBV6-2/TRBV6-3; J: TRBJ1-1; CDR3: CASSYSGGTEAFF; DNA: TGTGCCAGCAGTTACAGTGGCGGAACTGAAGCTTTCTTT
size: .; D: TRBD2; V: TRBV10-3; J: TRBJ2-3; CDR3: CAISGISGGTDTQYF; DNA: TGTGCCATCAGCGGGATTAGCGGGGGCACAGATACGCAGTATTTT
size: once; D: .; V: TRBV6-5; J: TRBJ2-1; CDR3: CASTVGRGNEQFF; DNA: TGTGCCAGCACTGTAGGTCGGGGCAATGAGCAGTTCTTC
size: .; D: TRBD2; V: TRBV4-3; J: TRBJ2-4; CDR3: CASSQKNLAGVAKNIQYF; DNA: TGCGCCAGCAGCCAAAAAAACCTAGCGGGAGTAGCCAAAAACATTCAGTACTTC
size: .; D: .; V: TRBV4-1; J: TRBJ2-3; CDR3: CASSQWGDREDTQYF; DNA: TGCGCCAGCAGCCAATGGGGGGACCGGGAGGATACGCAGTATTTT
size: .; D: .; V: TRBV4-3; J: TRBJ2-1; CDR3: CASSQSALSEGQFF; DNA: TGCGCCAGCAGCCAATCCGCTTTATCAGAGGGGCAGTTCTTC
size: .; D: .; V: TRBV6-2/TRBV6-3; J: TRBJ1-2; CDR3: CASSRREEANYGYTF; DNA: TGTGCCAGCAGCCGCAGGGAGGAAGCCAACTATGGCTACACCTTC
size: .; D: TRBD2; V: TRBV4-2; J: TRBJ2-3; CDR3: CASSQDPSGRSLLGGTDTQYF; DNA: TGTGCCAGCAGCCAGGACCCTAGCGGACGATCCCTCTTAGGTGGCACAGATACGCAGTATTTT
size: .; D: .; V: TRBV7-9; J: TRBJ2-3; CDR3: CASSAPTTPDTQYF; DNA: TGTGCCAGCAGCGCCCCGACTACCCCGGATACGCAGTATTTT
size: .; D: TRBD2; V: TRBV6-5; J: TRBJ2-2; CDR3: CASKTSGETGELFF; DNA: TGTGCCAGCAAGACTAGCGGGGAGACCGGGGAGCTGTTTTTT
size: .; D: TRBD1; V: TRBV9; J: TRBJ2-2; CDR3: CASSVGQGITGELFF; DNA: TGTGCCAGCAGCGTAGGACAGGGCATAACCGGGGAGCTGTTTTTT
size: .; D: TRBD2; V: TRBV24-1; J: TRBJ2-7; CDR3: CATSDTSGGGSYEQYF; DNA: TGTGCCACCAGTGATACCTCGGGGGGGGGAAGCTACGAGCAGTACTTC
size: .; D: .; V: TRBV5-6; J: TRBJ2-6; CDR3: CASSLGQVSGANVLTF; DNA: TGTGCCAGCAGCTTGGGACAGGTATCTGGGGCCAACGTCCTGACTTTC
size: .; D: TRBD1; V: TRBV7-2; J: TRBJ2-7; CDR3: CASSLDGTGPLEQYF; DNA: TGTGCCAGCAGCTTAGACGGGACAGGACCTCTCGAGCAGTACTTC
size: .; D: .; V: TRBV2; J: TRBJ2-2; CDR3: CASKRRENTGELFF; DNA: TGTGCCAGCAAGCGGCGGGAAAACACCGGGGAGCTGTTTTTT
size: once; D: .; V: TRBV3-1/TRBV3-2; J: TRBJ1-1; CDR3: CASSQWGDITEAFF; DNA: TGTGCCAGCAGCCAATGGGGCGATATCACTGAAGCTTTCTTT
size: once; D: TRBD2; V: TRBV7-2; J: TRBJ2-7; CDR3: CASSLEGGSYPYEQYF; DNA: TGTGCCAGCAGCTTAGAGGGCGGGAGCTACCCCTACGAGCAGTACTTC
size: .; D: .; V: TRBV3-1/TRBV3-2; J: TRBJ1-6; CDR3: CASNRQDGNSPLHF; DNA: TGTGCCAGCAACCGACAGGATGGGAATTCACCCCTCCACTTT
size: .; D: .; V: TRBV25-1; J: TRBJ1-5; CDR3: CASGQPQHF; DNA: TGTGCCAGCGGCCAGCCCCAGCATTTT
size: once; D: .; V: TRBV9; J: TRBJ2-7; CDR3: CASSPGGGATYEQYF; DNA: TGTGCCAGCAGCCCGGGAGGGGGCGCTACCTACGAGCAGTACTTC
size: .; D: TRBD1; V: TRBV11-3; J: TRBJ2-7; CDR3: CASSAGQGTYEQYF; DNA: TGTGCCAGCAGCGCCGGACAGGGAACCTACGAGCAGTACTTC
size: .; D: .; V: TRBV19; J: TRBJ1-2; CDR3: CASSTGVNYGYTF; DNA: TGTGCCAGTAGTACGGGGGTCAACTATGGCTACACCTTC